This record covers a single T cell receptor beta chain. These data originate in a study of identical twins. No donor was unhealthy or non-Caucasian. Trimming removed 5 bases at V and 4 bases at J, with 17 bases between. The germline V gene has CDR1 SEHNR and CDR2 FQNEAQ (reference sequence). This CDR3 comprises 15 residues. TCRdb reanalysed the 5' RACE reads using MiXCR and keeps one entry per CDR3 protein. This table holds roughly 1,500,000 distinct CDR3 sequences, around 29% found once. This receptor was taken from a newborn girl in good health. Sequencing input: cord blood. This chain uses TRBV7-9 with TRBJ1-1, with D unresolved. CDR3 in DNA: TGTGCCAGCAGCCCGAGCCCCGGAGGCGGCACTGAAGCTTTCTTT. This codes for CASSPSPGGGTEAFF. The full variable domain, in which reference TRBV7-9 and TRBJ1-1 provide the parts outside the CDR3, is DTGVSQNPRHKITKRGQNVTFRCDPISEHNRLYWYRQTLGQGPEFLTYFQNEAQLEKSRLLSDRFSAERPKGSFSTLEIQRTEQGDSAMYLCASSPSPGGGTEAFFGQGTRLTVV.